One and the same sample provided the 17 T cell receptor beta chains below, sequenced in a study of control samples from healthy donors and cancer patients. Clones were read by immunoSEQ multiplex PCR, and TCRdb kept only the in-frame ones, dropping some. This table holds over 75,000 clones, approximately 86% found once. Sequenced input: blood. The receptor set was obtained from a man aged 30 to 45 in good health.

The chain is built from TRBV5-4 and TRBJ1-2; TRBD1 agrees at 8 bases. The CDR3 is 14 residues long. CDR1 is SGHNT, CDR2 YYREEE, per germline (reference sequence). Trimming removed 2 bases from V and 6 bases from J; junction bases left unmatched: 6. For the CDR3, the DNA is TGTGCCAGCAGCTTCCCCTCAGGGGGCGATGGCTACACCTTC. Translating gives CASSFPSGGDGYTF.

J is TRBJ1-1 and V is TRBV19, with D tentatively TRBD1 (5 bases). V lost 3 bases and J 1 base, leaving 12 bases between the germline ends. The germline V gene has CDR1 LNHDA and CDR2 SQIVND (reference sequence). This CDR3 spans 15 amino acids. The CDR3 DNA reads as TGTGCCAGTAGTATGGGGGGGAACAAGAACACTGAAGCTTTCTTT. It encodes CASSMGGNKNTEAFF.

This chain joins TRBV7-2 and TRBJ2-5; D is unresolved. V was trimmed by 5 bases and J by 6 bases, leaving 13 bases between them. The CDR3 sequence is 13 residues long. Per the germline V gene, CDR1 is SGHTA and CDR2 is FQGNSA. CDR3 protein: CASSPSGPKTQYF. The CDR3 DNA is TGTGCCAGCAGCCCCTCGGGTCCAAAGACCCAGTACTTC.

This clone was detected once. The V and J genes are TRBV19 and TRBJ2-1; the match to TRBD1 covers 7 bases. V shed 3 bases, J shed 4 bases, and the junction held 3 bases outside the gene matches. This CDR3 contains 14 residues. CDR1 LNHDA and CDR2 SQIVND come from the germline V gene (reference sequence). The CDR3 sequence is CASSIRDSYNEQFF. The CDR3 bases are TGTGCCAGTAGTATCCGGGACAGTTACAATGAGCAGTTCTTC.

This clone was counted a single time. The gene calls are TRBV2 and TRBJ1-1, with D possibly being TRBD1 (5 bases). The CDR3 has 17 residues. Deletions cut 6 bases from V and 8 bases from J, with 28 bases between. Germline V gene lookup returns CDR1 SNHLY and CDR2 FYNNEI. The CDR3 nucleotides read TGTGCCAGCAGGGGGGAAGGGTGGCCTGCCCCTAACGGAGAAGCTTTCTTT. It yields the protein CASRGEGWPAPNGEAFF.

The rearrangement uses TRBV5-5 and TRBJ2-7; tentatively, D is TRBD1 or TRBD2 (6 bases each). Germline-derived CDR1 and CDR2 are SGHKS and YYEKEE (reference sequence). The V and J ends lost 6 bases and 2 bases respectively, with 15 bases between them. The CDR3 is 14 amino acids. CDR3 amino acids: CASKPGATTYEQYF. CDR3 sequence (DNA): TGTGCCAGCAAACCGGGGGCTACTACCTACGAGCAGTACTTC.

V usage is TRBV6-6 and J usage is TRBJ2-1, with D perhaps assigned TRBD1 or TRBD2 (5 bases each). V was clipped by 2 bases and J by 5 bases, with 7 bases between them. The length of the CDR3 is 13 residues. Germline V CDR1 and CDR2: MNHNY, SVGAGI (reference sequence). The CDR3 DNA reads as TGTGCCAGCAGTTACGGGGGAAACAATGAGCAGTTCTTC. It specifies CASSYGGNNEQFF.

This clone has more than one count but fewer than ten. The J gene is TRBJ1-1, the V gene TRBV19; D gene unclear. Trimming pared 4 bases from V and 6 bases from J, leaving 0 bases between. Germline CDR1 is LNHDA and CDR2 is SQIVND (reference sequence). The CDR3 runs to 9 residues. CDR3 loop: CASSTEAFF. DNA of the CDR3: TGTGCCAGTAGTACTGAAGCTTTCTTT.

This chain uses TRBV5-4 with TRBJ2-1; no definite D call. In germline, CDR1 is SGHNT, CDR2 YYREEE (reference sequence). The CDR3 sequence is 16 residues long. Deletions cut 1 base from V and 1 base from J, with 12 bases between. The CDR3 bases are TGTGCCAGCAGCTTGAATTATGGGCTATCCTACAATGAGCAGTTCTTC. It specifies CASSLNYGLSYNEQFF.

This chain joins TRBV19 and TRBJ1-1; D is undetermined. CDR1 and CDR2 from the germline V gene are LNHDA and SQIVND (reference sequence). Trimming cost V 4 bases and J 1 base, with 10 bases left between them. CDR3 length equals 14 residues. CDR3 DNA sequence: TGTGCCAGTAGTACTCTCCCCGGGAACACTGAAGCTTTCTTT. Translated: CASSTLPGNTEAFF.

The table lists this clone with a few counts. The chain couples TRBV5-1 to TRBJ2-2; D is ambiguous. The CDR3 loop spans 13 amino acids. Trimming stripped 0 bases from V and 10 bases from J, with 10 bases between. In germline, CDR1 is SGHRS, CDR2 YFSETQ. The chain's CDR3 is CASSLDGPTELFF. The CDR3 DNA is TGCGCCAGCAGCTTGGATGGGCCCACGGAGCTGTTTTTT.

The chain combines TRBV7-9 with TRBJ1-4, with unresolved D. Trimming cost V 2 bases and J 5 bases, with 12 bases left between them. This CDR3 has 15 amino acids. Per the germline V gene, CDR1 is SEHNR and CDR2 is FQNEAQ (reference sequence). The CDR3 DNA sequence: TGTGCCAGCAGCTTAAGGGAAAACTTAAATGAAAAACTGTTTTTT. Translating gives CASSLRENLNEKLFF.

V usage is TRBV19 and J usage is TRBJ2-3; D unresolved. The CDR3 covers 12 residues. The germline CDR1 and CDR2 sequences are LNHDA and SQIVND (reference sequence). The V and J ends lost 5 bases and 5 bases respectively, with 8 bases between them. The CDR3 DNA sequence: TGTGCCAGTAGTTCCTCTTTAGATACGCAGTATTTT. Translation gives CASSSSLDTQYF.

The genes are TRBV3-1 (or the pseudogene TRBV3-2) and TRBJ2-7, with TRBD1 as a possible D gene (6 bases). The germline V and J ends were trimmed by 6 bases and 2 bases, with 11 bases remaining between them. The CDR3 consists of 13 residues. The germline gives CDR1 LGHDT, CDR2 YNNKEL (reference sequence). The CDR3 is CASRLGQTYEQYF. As DNA, the CDR3 is TGTGCCAGCAGACTGGGACAAACCTACGAGCAGTACTTC.

The V and J genes are TRBV2 and TRBJ2-1; D is ambiguous. Germline CDR1 is SNHLY and CDR2 is FYNNEI. Between the trimmed V and J ends, which lost 4 bases and 9 bases, there was a span of 10 bases. The CDR3 has 12 residues. In DNA, the CDR3 is TGTGCCAGCAGTGTCTCGCGGACTGAGCAGTTCTTC. Protein product: CASSVSRTEQFF.

This sequence joins TRBV2 and TRBJ1-1, with D perhaps matching TRBD1 (5 bases). The CDR3 consists of 13 residues. In germline, CDR1 is SNHLY, CDR2 FYNNEI. V dropped 6 bases and J dropped 0 bases, with 8 bases sitting between them. The CDR3 spells CASRGQLNTEAFF. The CDR3 bases are TGTGCCAGCAGAGGACAACTGAACACTGAAGCTTTCTTT.

This rearrangement joins TRBV5-6 to TRBJ2-5; 9 nucleotides align to TRBD1. The germline V gene encodes CDR1 SGHDT and CDR2 YYEEEE. The CDR3 runs 16 residues. The junction had 10 bases not matched to a gene; V was cut back by 3 bases and J by 4 bases. The CDR3 sequence: CASSSGTGTRRETQYF. CDR3 nucleotide sequence: TGTGCCAGCAGCTCCGGGACAGGGACCAGGCGAGAGACCCAGTACTTC.